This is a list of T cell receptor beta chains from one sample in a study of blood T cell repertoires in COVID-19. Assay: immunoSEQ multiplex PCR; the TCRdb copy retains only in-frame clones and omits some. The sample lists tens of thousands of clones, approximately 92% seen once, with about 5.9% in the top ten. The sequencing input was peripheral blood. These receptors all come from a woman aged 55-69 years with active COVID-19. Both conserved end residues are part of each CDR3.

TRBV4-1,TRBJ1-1,CASSQGQYTEAFF
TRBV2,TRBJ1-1,CASSELGLRTEAFF
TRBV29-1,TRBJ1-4,CSVEEARAQGEKLFF
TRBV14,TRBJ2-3,CASSQGNSTTDTQYF
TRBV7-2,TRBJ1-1,CASSLPPGTSEAFF
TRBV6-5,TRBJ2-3,CASGVAGADTQYF
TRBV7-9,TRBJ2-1,CASSLLSGSASEQFF
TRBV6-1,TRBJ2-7,CASSEKHSYEQYF
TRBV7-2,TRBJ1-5,CASSLQSNQPQHF
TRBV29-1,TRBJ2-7,CSVATGTSSYEQYF
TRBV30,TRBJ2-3,CSCGQERTFSTDTQYF
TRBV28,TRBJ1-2,CVPGRGAGYGYTF
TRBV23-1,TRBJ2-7,CASIWGTATYEQYF
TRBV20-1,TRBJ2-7,CSASGGGRAGDEQYF
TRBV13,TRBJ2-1,CASSLEAFPYNEQFF
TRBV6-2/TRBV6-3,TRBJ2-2,CASSYERNTGELFF
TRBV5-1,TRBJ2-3,CASSGQGVKTDTQYF
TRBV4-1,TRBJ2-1,CASSHLSGVINEQFF
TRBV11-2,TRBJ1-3,CASSLDSGNTIYF
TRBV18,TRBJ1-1,CASSLGQGTEAFF
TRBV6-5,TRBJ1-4,CASRMTGVYEKLFF
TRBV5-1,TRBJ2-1,CASRVSGGAENEQFF
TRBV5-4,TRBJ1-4,CASSLSQDSNEKLFF
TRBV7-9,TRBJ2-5,CASSLGVLAVIETQYF
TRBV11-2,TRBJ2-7,CASSHYPTGTDEQYF
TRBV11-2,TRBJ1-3,CASSLGSGGSGSTIYF
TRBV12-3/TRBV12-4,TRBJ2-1,CASTRTNEQFF
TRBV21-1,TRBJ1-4,CASSNNWTGGDEKLFF
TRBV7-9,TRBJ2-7,CASSPRSDSYEQYF
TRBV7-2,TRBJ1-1,CASSVTGYGVGAFF
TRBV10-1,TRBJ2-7,CASSESLAGAAYEQYF
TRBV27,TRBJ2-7,CASSSRTSGYRTGIYEQYF
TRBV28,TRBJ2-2,CASSFGSARRGELFF
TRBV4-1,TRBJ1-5,CASSQDPSGRGASQPQHF
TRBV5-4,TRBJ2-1,CASSLSTGVDNEQFF
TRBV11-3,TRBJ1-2,CASSPQGQGGSYTF
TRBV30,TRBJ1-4,CAWSVIGTGEKLFF
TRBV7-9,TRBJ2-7,CASTLGTGLSYEQYF
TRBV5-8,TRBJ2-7,CASSLQRTVVSEQYF
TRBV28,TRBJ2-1,CASSLFRLNNEQFF
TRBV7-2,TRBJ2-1,CASSPTGGPNNEQFF
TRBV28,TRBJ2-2,CASSFGGDPNTGELFF
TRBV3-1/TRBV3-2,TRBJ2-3,CASSLRLAGGPHTQYF
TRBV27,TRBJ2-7,CASSLSGTSGVEQYF
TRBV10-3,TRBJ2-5,CAISDGTSGSGAQYF
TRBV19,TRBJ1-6,CASSGQDRPLHF
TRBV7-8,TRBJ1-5,CASREGTQDSNQPQHF
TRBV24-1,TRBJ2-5,CATSDRTRTETQYF
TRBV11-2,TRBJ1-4,CASKVNRGPNEKLFF
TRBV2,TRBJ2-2,CASSGDRGRTGELFF
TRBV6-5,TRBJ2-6,CASKDTVSGANVLTF
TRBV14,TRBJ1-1,CASSQAHNTEAFF
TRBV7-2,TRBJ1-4,CASSYAGMDEKLFF
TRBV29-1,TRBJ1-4,CSVETDQGARKKLFF
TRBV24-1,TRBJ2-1,CATSQGFRSPYNEQFF
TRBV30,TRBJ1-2,CAWSVSLNYGYTF
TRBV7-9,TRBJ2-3,CASSLNLSPSTDTQYF
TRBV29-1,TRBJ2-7,CSALANRGAYEQYF
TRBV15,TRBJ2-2,CATSRDLTESNTGELFF